This is a list of T cell receptor beta chains from one sample in a study of radiation and T cells in renal cell carcinoma. Clones were read by immunoSEQ multiplex PCR, and TCRdb kept only the in-frame ones, dropping some. The sample lists some 120,000 clones, about four fifths occurring once. The sequencing used blood, collected from a patient whose treatment included radiotherapy and nephrectomy. These receptors all come from a woman aged 55 to 70 with renal cell carcinoma. The CDR3 runs from the conserved cysteine through the conserved F or W. The D gene is left open where the match is weak.

J gene: TRBJ1-2; CDR3 length: 14; D gene: TRBD1; V gene: TRBV5-6; CDR3 protein: CASSWGATGDGYTF; CDR3 DNA: TGTGCCAGCAGCTGGGGGGCGACAGGGGATGGCTACACCTTC
J gene: TRBJ2-7; CDR3 length: 15; D gene: TRBD1; V gene: TRBV4-1; CDR3 protein: CASSYRDSSSYEQYF; CDR3 DNA: TGCGCCAGCAGTTACAGGGACAGTTCCTCCTACGAGCAGTACTTC
J gene: TRBJ1-2; CDR3 length: 14; D gene: .; V gene: TRBV25-1; CDR3 protein: CASRPATANYGYTF; CDR3 DNA: TGTGCCAGCAGACCCGCGACGGCAAACTATGGCTACACCTTC
J gene: TRBJ2-5; CDR3 length: 12; D gene: .; V gene: TRBV2; CDR3 protein: CAIARFQETQYF; CDR3 DNA: TGTGCCATTGCCCGGTTCCAAGAGACCCAGTACTTC
J gene: TRBJ1-1; CDR3 length: 13; D gene: .; V gene: TRBV6-6; CDR3 protein: CASSPGGGTEAFF; CDR3 DNA: TGTGCCAGCAGCCCAGGAGGGGGTACTGAAGCTTTCTTT
J gene: TRBJ2-5; CDR3 length: 16; D gene: .; V gene: TRBV9; CDR3 protein: CASSVVLGAPQETQYF; CDR3 DNA: TGTGCCAGCAGCGTAGTGTTGGGGGCGCCCCAAGAGACCCAGTACTTC
J gene: TRBJ2-1; CDR3 length: 16; D gene: TRBD1; V gene: TRBV7-9; CDR3 protein: CASSLAKGTGNNEQFF; CDR3 DNA: TGTGCCAGCAGCTTAGCGAAGGGGACAGGGAACAATGAGCAGTTCTTC
J gene: TRBJ1-4; CDR3 length: 16; D gene: .; V gene: TRBV6-1; CDR3 protein: CASSGGDTQSNEKLFF; CDR3 DNA: TGTGCCAGCAGTGGGGGGGACACCCAGTCAAATGAAAAACTGTTTTTT
J gene: TRBJ2-3; CDR3 length: 15; D gene: .; V gene: TRBV5-1; CDR3 protein: CASSLEAGSTDTQYF; CDR3 DNA: TGCGCCAGCAGCTTGGAGGCCGGTAGCACAGATACGCAGTATTTT
J gene: TRBJ2-1; CDR3 length: 13; D gene: TRBD1; V gene: TRBV2; CDR3 protein: CASMTGVYNEQFF; CDR3 DNA: TGTGCCAGCATGACAGGGGTCTACAATGAGCAGTTCTTC
J gene: TRBJ2-7; CDR3 length: 11; D gene: .; V gene: TRBV6-6; CDR3 protein: CASSRNPEQYF; CDR3 DNA: TGTGCCAGCAGTCGGAACCCCGAGCAGTACTTC
J gene: TRBJ2-1; CDR3 length: 15; D gene: .; V gene: TRBV27; CDR3 protein: CASSLYSGRYNEQFF; CDR3 DNA: TGTGCCAGCAGTTTATATAGCGGTCGTTACAATGAGCAGTTCTTC
J gene: TRBJ2-7; CDR3 length: 14; D gene: .; V gene: TRBV6-5; CDR3 protein: CASSSAGQTYEQYF; CDR3 DNA: TGTGCCAGCAGTAGTGCGGGACAGACCTACGAGCAGTACTTC
J gene: TRBJ1-3; CDR3 length: 13; D gene: .; V gene: TRBV28; CDR3 protein: CASTRDSGNTIYF; CDR3 DNA: TGTGCCAGCACCAGGGACTCTGGAAACACCATATATTTT
J gene: TRBJ2-5; CDR3 length: 15; D gene: TRBD1; V gene: TRBV14; CDR3 protein: CASSQDNRGWETQYF; CDR3 DNA: TGTGCCAGCAGCCAAGACAACAGGGGTTGGGAGACCCAGTACTTC
J gene: TRBJ2-5; CDR3 length: 15; D gene: TRBD1; V gene: TRBV6-5; CDR3 protein: CASSYSTGTVETQYF; CDR3 DNA: TGTGCCAGCAGTTACTCGACCGGGACAGTTGAGACCCAGTACTTC
J gene: TRBJ1-5; CDR3 length: 14; D gene: .; V gene: TRBV6-6; CDR3 protein: CASSAGQANQPQHF; CDR3 DNA: TGTGCCAGCAGTGCCGGGCAGGCGAATCAGCCCCAGCATTTT
J gene: TRBJ2-2; CDR3 length: 14; D gene: TRBD2; V gene: TRBV2; CDR3 protein: CASLAGENTGELFF; CDR3 DNA: TGTGCCAGTCTAGCGGGAGAGAACACCGGGGAGCTGTTTTTT
J gene: TRBJ2-3; CDR3 length: 16; D gene: TRBD2; V gene: TRBV19; CDR3 protein: CASSPTSGGARDTQYF; CDR3 DNA: TGTGCCAGTAGCCCTACTAGCGGGGGGGCCAGAGATACGCAGTATTTT
J gene: TRBJ2-7; CDR3 length: 15; D gene: TRBD1; V gene: TRBV5-1; CDR3 protein: CASRSSGTGDYEQYF; CDR3 DNA: TGCGCCAGCAGATCCTCCGGGACAGGGGATTACGAGCAGTACTTC
J gene: TRBJ1-4; CDR3 length: 16; D gene: TRBD1; V gene: TRBV5-1; CDR3 protein: CASSAGQGGPNEKLFF; CDR3 DNA: TGCGCCAGCAGCGCCGGACAGGGGGGGCCTAATGAAAAACTGTTTTTT